This T cell receptor beta chain was profiled in a study of blood T cell repertoires in COVID-19. Across 20 to 25 US areas, participants ranged in age from 18 to 89 years. Cohorts were determined from participant-reported clinical history. Here immunoSEQ multiplex PCR was the method, and the copy in TCRdb shows in-frame clones only, minus some. The table has about 300,000 clones, approximately 86% seen once. Sequences were obtained from PBMCs or T cells enriched from blood (not recorded which). This sequence was found in a woman under 30 who had recovered from COVID-19.

The CDR3 DNA reads as TGTGCCAGCAGCCAAGAGTCTAGGGGGGGCACTGAAGCTTTCTTT. It yields the protein CASSQESRGGTEAFF. V usage is TRBV3-1 (or the pseudogene TRBV3-2) and J usage is TRBJ1-1; a possible D gene is TRBD1 (6 bases). From germline, CDR1 is LGHDT and CDR2 YNNKEL (reference sequence). With 0 bases removed from V and 4 bases from J, the gap between germline ends came to 12 bases. The CDR3 runs to 15 residues.